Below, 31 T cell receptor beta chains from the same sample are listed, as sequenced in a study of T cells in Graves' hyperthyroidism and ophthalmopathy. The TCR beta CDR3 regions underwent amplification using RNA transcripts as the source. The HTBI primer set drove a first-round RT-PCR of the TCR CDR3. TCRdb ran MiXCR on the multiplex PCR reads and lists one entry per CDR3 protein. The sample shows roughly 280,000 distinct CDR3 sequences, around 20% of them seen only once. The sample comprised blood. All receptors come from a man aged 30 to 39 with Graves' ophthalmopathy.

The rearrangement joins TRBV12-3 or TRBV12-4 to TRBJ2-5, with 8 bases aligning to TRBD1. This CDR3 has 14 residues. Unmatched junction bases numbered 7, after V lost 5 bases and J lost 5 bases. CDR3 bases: TGTGCCAGCAGTCTTCAGGGGGCTCGTGAGACCCAGTACTTC. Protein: CASSLQGARETQYF.

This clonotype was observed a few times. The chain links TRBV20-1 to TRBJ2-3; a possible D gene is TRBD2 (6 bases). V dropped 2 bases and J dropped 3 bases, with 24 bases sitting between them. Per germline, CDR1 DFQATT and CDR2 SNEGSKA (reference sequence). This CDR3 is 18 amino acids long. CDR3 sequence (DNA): TGCAGTGCTAGACACATCCTGGGAAAGCGGGTTAGGACAGATACGCAGTATTTT. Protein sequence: CSARHILGKRVRTDTQYF.

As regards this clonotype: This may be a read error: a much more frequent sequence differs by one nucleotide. CDR3 DNA sequence: TGTGCCTGCAGCTTTGACTCTGGGGCCAACGTCCTGACTTTC. Its protein is CACSFDSGANVLTF. The chain combines TRBV7-3 with TRBJ2-6; D unclear. Germline assignment: CDR1 SGHTA and CDR2 FQGTGA. The CDR3 is 14 amino acids.

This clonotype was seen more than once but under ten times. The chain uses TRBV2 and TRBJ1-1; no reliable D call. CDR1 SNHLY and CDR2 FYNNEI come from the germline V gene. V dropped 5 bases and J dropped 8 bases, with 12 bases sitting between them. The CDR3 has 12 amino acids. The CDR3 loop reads CASSLGQREAFF. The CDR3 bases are TGTGCCAGCAGTCTCGGCCAGAGAGAAGCTTTCTTT.

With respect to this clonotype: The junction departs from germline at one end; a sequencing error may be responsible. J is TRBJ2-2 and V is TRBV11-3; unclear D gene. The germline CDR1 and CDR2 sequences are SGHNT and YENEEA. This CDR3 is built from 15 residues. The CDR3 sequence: CANSLDSQTTGELFF. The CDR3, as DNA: TGTGCCAACAGCTTAGACTCCCAGACCACCGGGGAGCTGTTTTTT.

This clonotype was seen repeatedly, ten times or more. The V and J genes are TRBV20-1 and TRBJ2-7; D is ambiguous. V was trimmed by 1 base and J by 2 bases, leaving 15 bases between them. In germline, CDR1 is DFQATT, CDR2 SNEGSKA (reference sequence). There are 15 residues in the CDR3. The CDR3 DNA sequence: TGCAGTGCTAGAGGGTTGAGGACCCCTACCTACGAGCAGTACTTC. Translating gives CSARGLRTPTYEQYF.

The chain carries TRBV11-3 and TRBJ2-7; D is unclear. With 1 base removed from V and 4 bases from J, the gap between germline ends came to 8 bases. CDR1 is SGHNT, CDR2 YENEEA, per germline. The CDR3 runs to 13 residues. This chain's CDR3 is CASSLVSGYEQYF. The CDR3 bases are TGTGCCAGCAGCTTAGTTTCTGGGTACGAGCAGTACTTC.

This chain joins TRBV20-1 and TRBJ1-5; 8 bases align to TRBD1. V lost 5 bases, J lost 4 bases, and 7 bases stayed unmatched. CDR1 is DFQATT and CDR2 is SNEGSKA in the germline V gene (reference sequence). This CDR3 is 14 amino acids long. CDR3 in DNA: TGCAGTGCTGGGGACAGGACATTTAATCAGCCCCAGCATTTT. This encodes CSAGDRTFNQPQHF.

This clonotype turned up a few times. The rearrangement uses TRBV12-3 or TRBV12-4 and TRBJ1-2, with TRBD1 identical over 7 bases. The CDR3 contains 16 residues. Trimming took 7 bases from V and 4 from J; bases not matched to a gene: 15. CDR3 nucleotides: TGTGCCAGCACTCCGGGGTGGCAGGGGGGGGTCTATGGCTACACCTTC. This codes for CASTPGWQGGVYGYTF.

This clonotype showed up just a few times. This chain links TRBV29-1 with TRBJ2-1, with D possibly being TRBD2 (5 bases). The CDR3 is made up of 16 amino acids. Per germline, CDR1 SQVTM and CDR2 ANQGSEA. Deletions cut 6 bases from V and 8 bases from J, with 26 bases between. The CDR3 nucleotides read TGCAGCGTGCAAAGAAGAGGGCGGGCACTTAGGGATGAGCAGTTCTTC. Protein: CSVQRRGRALRDEQFF.

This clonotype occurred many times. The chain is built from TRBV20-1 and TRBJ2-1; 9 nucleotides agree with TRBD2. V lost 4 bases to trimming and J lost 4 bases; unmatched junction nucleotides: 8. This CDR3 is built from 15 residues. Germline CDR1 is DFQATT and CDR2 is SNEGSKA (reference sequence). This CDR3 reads CSAMNPAGGYNEQFF. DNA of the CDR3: TGCAGTGCTATGAACCCTGCGGGAGGGTACAATGAGCAGTTCTTC.

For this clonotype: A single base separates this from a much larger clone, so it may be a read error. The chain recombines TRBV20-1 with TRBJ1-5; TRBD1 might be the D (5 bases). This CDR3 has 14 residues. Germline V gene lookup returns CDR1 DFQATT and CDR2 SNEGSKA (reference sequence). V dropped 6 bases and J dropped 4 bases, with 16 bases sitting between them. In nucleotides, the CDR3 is TGCAGTGCCACCCTAGGGACGGGAAATCAGCCCCAGCATTTT. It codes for CSATLGTGNQPQHF.

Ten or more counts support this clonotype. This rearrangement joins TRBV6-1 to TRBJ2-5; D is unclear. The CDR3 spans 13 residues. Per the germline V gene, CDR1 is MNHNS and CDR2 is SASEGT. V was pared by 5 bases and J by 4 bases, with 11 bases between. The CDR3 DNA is TGTGCCAGCAGTTATTCCCATCTAGAGACCCAGTACTTC. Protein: CASSYSHLETQYF.

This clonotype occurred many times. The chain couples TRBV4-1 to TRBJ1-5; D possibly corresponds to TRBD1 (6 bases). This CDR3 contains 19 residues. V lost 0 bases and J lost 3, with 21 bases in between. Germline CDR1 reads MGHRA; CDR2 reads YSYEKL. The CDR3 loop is CASSQENSPRGKFNQPQHF. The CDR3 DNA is TGCGCCAGCAGCCAAGAAAACAGCCCCAGGGGCAAATTCAATCAGCCCCAGCATTTT.

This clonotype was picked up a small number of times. The CDR3 sequence: CSGTVQGNGNSEAFF. In DNA, the CDR3 is TGCAGCGGGACCGTACAGGGAAACGGCAACTCTGAAGCTTTCTTT. J is TRBJ1-1 and V is TRBV29-1, with TRBD1 as a possible D gene (6 bases). V was trimmed by 7 bases and J by 6 bases, leaving 24 bases between them. The CDR3 loop spans 15 amino acids. Germline CDR1 and CDR2: SQVTM and ANQGSEA.

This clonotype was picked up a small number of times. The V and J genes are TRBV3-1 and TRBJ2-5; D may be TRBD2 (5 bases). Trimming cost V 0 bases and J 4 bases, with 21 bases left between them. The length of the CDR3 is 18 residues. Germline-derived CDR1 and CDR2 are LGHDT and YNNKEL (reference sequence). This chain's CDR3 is CASSQDLSQRSIIETQYF. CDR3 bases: TGTGCCAGCAGCCAAGATCTATCCCAGCGGTCAATCATAGAGACCCAGTACTTC.

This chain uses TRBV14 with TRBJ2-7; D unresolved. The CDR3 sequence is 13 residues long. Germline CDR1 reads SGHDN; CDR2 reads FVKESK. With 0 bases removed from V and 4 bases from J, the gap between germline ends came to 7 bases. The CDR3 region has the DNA TGTGCCAGCAGCCAAGATGGGATGTACGAGCAGTACTTC. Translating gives CASSQDGMYEQYF. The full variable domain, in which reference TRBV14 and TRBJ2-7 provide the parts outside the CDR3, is EAGVTQFPSHSVIEKGQTVTLRCDPISGHDNLYWYRRVMGKEIKFLLHFVKESKQDESGMPNNRFLAERTGGTYSTLKVQPAELEDSGVYFCASSQDGMYEQYFGPGTRLTVT.

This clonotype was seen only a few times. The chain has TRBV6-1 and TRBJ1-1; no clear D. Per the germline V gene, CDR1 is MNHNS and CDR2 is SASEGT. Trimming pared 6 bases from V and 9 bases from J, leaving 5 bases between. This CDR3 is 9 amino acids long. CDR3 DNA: TGTGCCAGCAGGTCCCAAGCTTTCTTT. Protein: CASRSQAFF.

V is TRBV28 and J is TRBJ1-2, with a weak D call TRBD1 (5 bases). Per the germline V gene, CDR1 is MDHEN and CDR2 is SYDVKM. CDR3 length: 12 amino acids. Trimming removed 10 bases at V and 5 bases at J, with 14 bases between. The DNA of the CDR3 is TGTGCCACCAGGGTAGGGGAGTATGGCTACACCTTC. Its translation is CATRVGEYGYTF.

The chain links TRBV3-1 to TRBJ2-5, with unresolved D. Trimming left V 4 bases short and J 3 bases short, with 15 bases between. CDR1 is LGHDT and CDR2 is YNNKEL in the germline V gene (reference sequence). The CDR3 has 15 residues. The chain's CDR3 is CASSPYPGDKETQYF. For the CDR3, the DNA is TGTGCCAGCAGCCCATATCCAGGAGATAAAGAGACCCAGTACTTC.

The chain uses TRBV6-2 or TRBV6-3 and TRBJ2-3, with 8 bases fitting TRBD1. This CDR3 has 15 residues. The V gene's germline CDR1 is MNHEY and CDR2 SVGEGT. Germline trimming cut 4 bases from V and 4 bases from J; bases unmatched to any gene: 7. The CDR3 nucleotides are TGTGCCAGCAGTTCCTTGGCGGGACAGGCAGATACGCAGTATTTT. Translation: CASSSLAGQADTQYF.

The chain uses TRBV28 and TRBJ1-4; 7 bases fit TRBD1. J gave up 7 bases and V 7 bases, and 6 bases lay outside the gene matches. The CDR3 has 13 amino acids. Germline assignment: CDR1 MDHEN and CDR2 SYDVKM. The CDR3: CASMRTGGEKLFF. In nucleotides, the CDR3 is TGTGCCAGCATGCGGACAGGCGGTGAAAAACTGTTTTTT.

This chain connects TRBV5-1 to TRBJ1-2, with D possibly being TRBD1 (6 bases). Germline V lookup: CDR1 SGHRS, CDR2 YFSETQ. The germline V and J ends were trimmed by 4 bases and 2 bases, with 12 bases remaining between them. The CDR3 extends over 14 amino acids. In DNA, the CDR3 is TGCGCCAGCAGCCAGGACAGATTCAACTATGGCTACACCTTC. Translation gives CASSQDRFNYGYTF.

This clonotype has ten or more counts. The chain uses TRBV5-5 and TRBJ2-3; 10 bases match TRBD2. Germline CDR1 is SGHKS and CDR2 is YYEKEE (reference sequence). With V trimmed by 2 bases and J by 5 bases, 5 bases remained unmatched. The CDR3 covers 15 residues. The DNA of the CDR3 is TGTGCCAGCAGCTTCAGCGGGAGGGCCTTAGATACGCAGTATTTT. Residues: CASSFSGRALDTQYF. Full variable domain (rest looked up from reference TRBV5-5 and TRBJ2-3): DAGVTQSPTHLIKTRGQQVTLRCSPISGHKSVSWYQQVLGQGPQFIFQYYEKEERGRGNFPDRFSARQFPNYSSELNVNALLLGDSALYLCASSFSGRALDTQYFGPGTRLTVL.

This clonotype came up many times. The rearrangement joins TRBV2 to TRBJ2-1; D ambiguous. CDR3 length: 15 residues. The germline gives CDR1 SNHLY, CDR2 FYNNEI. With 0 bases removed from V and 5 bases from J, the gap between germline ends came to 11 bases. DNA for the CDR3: TGTGCCAGCAGTGAAGCGCCACTATCGAACAATGAGCAGTTCTTC. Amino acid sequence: CASSEAPLSNNEQFF.

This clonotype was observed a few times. CDR3 sequence (DNA): TGCGCCAGCACTTCGCGGGGCGCGTTTGGAGAGACCCAGTACTTC. Encoded protein: CASTSRGAFGETQYF. The rearrangement joins TRBV5-1 to TRBJ2-5; D is possibly TRBD2 (6 bases). This CDR3 is 15 amino acids long. With 6 bases removed from V and 4 bases from J, the gap between germline ends came to 19 bases. Per the germline V gene, CDR1 is SGHRS and CDR2 is YFSETQ.

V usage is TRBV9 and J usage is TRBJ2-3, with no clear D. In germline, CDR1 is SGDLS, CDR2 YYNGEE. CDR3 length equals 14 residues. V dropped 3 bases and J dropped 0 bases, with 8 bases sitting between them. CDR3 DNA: TGTGCCAGCAGCGACTCTGCTAGCACAGATACGCAGTATTTT. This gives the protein CASSDSASTDTQYF.

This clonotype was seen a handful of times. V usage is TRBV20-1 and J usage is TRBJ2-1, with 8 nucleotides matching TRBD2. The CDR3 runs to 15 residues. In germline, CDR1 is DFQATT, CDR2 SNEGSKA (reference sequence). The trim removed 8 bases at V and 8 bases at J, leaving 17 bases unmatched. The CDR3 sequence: CSIEGLAGVTDEQFF. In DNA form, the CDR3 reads TGCAGTATAGAGGGGCTAGCGGGTGTAACCGATGAGCAGTTCTTC.

The CDR3 nucleotides are TGTGCCAGCAGCTTAAACTCCGGCGGAACCCAGTACTTC. It codes for CASSLNSGGTQYF. This chain joins TRBV7-2 and TRBJ2-5; D is unclear. The CDR3 consists of 13 residues. Trimming removed 2 bases at V and 8 bases at J, with 12 bases between. In germline, CDR1 is SGHTA, CDR2 FQGNSA.

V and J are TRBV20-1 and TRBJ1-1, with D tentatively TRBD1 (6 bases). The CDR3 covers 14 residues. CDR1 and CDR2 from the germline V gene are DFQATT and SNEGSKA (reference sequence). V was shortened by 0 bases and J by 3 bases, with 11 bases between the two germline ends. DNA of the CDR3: TGCAGTGCTAGAGATCGGAGGGGGTACACTGAAGCTTTCTTT. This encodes CSARDRRGYTEAFF.

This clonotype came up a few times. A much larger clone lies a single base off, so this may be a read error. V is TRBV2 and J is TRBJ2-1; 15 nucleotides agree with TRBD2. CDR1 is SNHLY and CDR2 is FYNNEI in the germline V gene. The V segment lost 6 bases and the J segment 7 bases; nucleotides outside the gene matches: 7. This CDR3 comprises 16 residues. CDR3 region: CASSWTSGGAGNEQFF. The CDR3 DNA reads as TGTGCCAGCAGCTGGACTAGCGGGGGGGCCGGGAATGAGCAGTTCTTC.